This T cell receptor (beta chain) comes out of a study of cytomegalovirus exposure and HLA in healthy donors. Points from the study as a whole: Most TCR sequences were rare, but some public TCRs occurred in many donors.

This clone was seen only a few times. Its antigen is unidentified. 60 Vbeta and 13 Jbeta primers were used in PCR. TCRdb's copy holds only in-frame clones and misses some; the assay was immunoSEQ multiplex PCR. The table records about 130,000 clones, 8.5% to 10% of them present only once. The trim removed 4 bases at V and 2 bases at J, leaving 5 bases unmatched. CDR3 length: 15 residues. CDR1 is SGHVS, CDR2 FQNEAQ, per germline. This sequence was found in a middle-aged man in good health and CMV-seronegative. Sequencing used PBMCs. The chain is built from TRBV7-8 and TRBJ1-5, with TRBD1 identical over 7 bases. As DNA, the CDR3 is TGTGCCAGCAGCTCGACAGGGTTGCGCAATCAGCCCCAGCATTTT. Protein: CASSSTGLRNQPQHF.